Listed below are T cell receptor beta chains from one sample, sequenced in a study of T cells in localized non-small cell lung cancer. Sequenced by immunoSEQ multiplex PCR; TCRdb stores in-frame clones only, minus some. The sample gives over 30,000 clones, approximately 90% of which show up once; approximately 4% is in the top ten. Sequencing was performed on peripheral blood, taken before any cancer treatment. The receptors come from a male donor at least 60 years old with stage III lung adenocarcinoma. CDR3s include the opening cysteine and the closing phenylalanine or tryptophan. D genes are given only for firm matches. Clone size is not always given. Where it is, it says once, few, many or a class for expanded clones.

CDR3aa: CSAMGQPQHF; CDR3nt: TGCAGTGCCATGGGGCAGCCCCAGCATTTT; j_gene: TRBJ1-5; abundance: .; d_gene: .; v_gene: TRBV20-1
CDR3aa: CASSVTIGQGLAPDNEQFF; CDR3nt: TGTGCCAGCAGCGTAACGATTGGGCAGGGACTTGCCCCAGATAATGAGCAGTTCTTC; j_gene: TRBJ2-1; abundance: .; d_gene: .; v_gene: TRBV9
CDR3aa: CASSSLPGPQVGNEQFF; CDR3nt: TGTGCCAGCAGTTCCCTTCCGGGCCCCCAGGTGGGAAATGAGCAGTTCTTC; j_gene: TRBJ2-1; abundance: .; d_gene: .; v_gene: TRBV7-8
CDR3aa: CASSNLAEETQYF; CDR3nt: TGTGCCAGCAGTAATCTAGCGGAAGAGACCCAGTACTTC; j_gene: TRBJ2-5; abundance: .; d_gene: TRBD2; v_gene: TRBV6-1
CDR3aa: CASSLSSGFSGNTIYF; CDR3nt: TGTGCCAGCAGCTTATCGAGTGGCTTCTCTGGAAACACCATATATTTT; j_gene: TRBJ1-3; abundance: .; d_gene: .; v_gene: TRBV7-9
CDR3aa: CASSLDVAEAFF; CDR3nt: TGTGCCAGCAGCCTGGATGTTGCTGAAGCTTTCTTT; j_gene: TRBJ1-1; abundance: .; d_gene: .; v_gene: TRBV7-2
CDR3aa: CASSQDPPQGAQYF; CDR3nt: TGCGCCAGCAGCCAAGATCCCCCACAAGGGGCCCAGTACTTC; j_gene: TRBJ2-5; abundance: .; d_gene: .; v_gene: TRBV4-1
CDR3aa: CASSLQGASNTEAFF; CDR3nt: TGCGCCAGCAGCTTGCAGGGGGCCTCAAACACTGAAGCTTTCTTT; j_gene: TRBJ1-1; abundance: .; d_gene: TRBD1; v_gene: TRBV5-1
CDR3aa: CASRPSGGRSEQFF; CDR3nt: TGTGCCAGCAGACCTAGCGGGGGGCGCAGTGAGCAGTTCTTC; j_gene: TRBJ2-1; abundance: .; d_gene: TRBD2; v_gene: TRBV6-5
CDR3aa: CAWSRGSYGYTF; CDR3nt: TGTGCCTGGAGCCGGGGAAGCTATGGCTACACCTTC; j_gene: TRBJ1-2; abundance: .; d_gene: .; v_gene: TRBV30
CDR3aa: CASSRGEFYGYTF; CDR3nt: TGTGCCAGCAGCCGTGGGGAGTTCTATGGCTACACCTTC; j_gene: TRBJ1-2; abundance: .; d_gene: .; v_gene: TRBV27
CDR3aa: CASSPVTGANTGELFF; CDR3nt: TGTGCCAGCAGCCCGGTGACAGGAGCGAACACCGGGGAGCTGTTTTTT; j_gene: TRBJ2-2; abundance: .; d_gene: .; v_gene: TRBV5-6
CDR3aa: CASSLRGGFRYEQYF; CDR3nt: TGTGCCAGCAGTTTGAGGGGGGGCTTTAGGTACGAGCAGTACTTC; j_gene: TRBJ2-7; abundance: few; d_gene: .; v_gene: TRBV27
CDR3aa: CASSLDRPIIQPLHF; CDR3nt: TGTGCCAGCAGCTTAGACAGACCCATAATTCAACCCCTCCACTTT; j_gene: TRBJ1-6; abundance: once; d_gene: .; v_gene: TRBV7-2
CDR3aa: CASISSEGEGEQFF; CDR3nt: TGTGCCAGTATATCCAGCGAGGGAGAGGGTGAGCAGTTCTTC; j_gene: TRBJ2-1; abundance: .; d_gene: .; v_gene: TRBV19
CDR3aa: CASSFTMDNKNIQYF; CDR3nt: TGTGCCAGCAGCTTTACCATGGATAACAAAAACATTCAGTACTTC; j_gene: TRBJ2-4; abundance: .; d_gene: .; v_gene: TRBV5-4
CDR3aa: CASSIRRMNTEAFF; CDR3nt: TGTGCCAGTAGTATTCGGCGGATGAACACTGAAGCTTTCTTT; j_gene: TRBJ1-1; abundance: once; d_gene: .; v_gene: TRBV19
CDR3aa: CAISESLGGTEAFF; CDR3nt: TGTGCCATCAGTGAGTCGTTGGGGGGGACTGAAGCTTTCTTT; j_gene: TRBJ1-1; abundance: .; d_gene: .; v_gene: TRBV10-3
CDR3aa: CASSYWTGGDTQYF; CDR3nt: TGTGCCAGCAGCTATTGGACAGGAGGAGATACGCAGTATTTT; j_gene: TRBJ2-3; abundance: medium-sized; d_gene: TRBD1; v_gene: TRBV5-5
CDR3aa: CASSFYGVGKGELFF; CDR3nt: TGTGCCAGCAGCTTTTACGGGGTTGGGAAAGGGGAGCTGTTTTTT; j_gene: TRBJ2-2; abundance: medium-sized; d_gene: .; v_gene: TRBV7-8
CDR3aa: CASTYRGSGETQYF; CDR3nt: TGTGCCAGCACCTATAGGGGTTCCGGAGAGACCCAGTACTTC; j_gene: TRBJ2-5; abundance: .; d_gene: .; v_gene: TRBV6-5
CDR3aa: CASSILAGRSYNEQFF; CDR3nt: TGTGCCAGTAGTATACTCGCGGGAAGATCCTACAATGAGCAGTTCTTC; j_gene: TRBJ2-1; abundance: .; d_gene: .; v_gene: TRBV19
CDR3aa: CASSEGALNTEAFF; CDR3nt: TGTGCCAGCAGTGAAGGGGCTCTGAACACTGAAGCTTTCTTT; j_gene: TRBJ1-1; abundance: .; d_gene: .; v_gene: TRBV2
CDR3aa: CASSLSPAQETQYF; CDR3nt: TGTGCCAGCAGTTTATCACCAGCACAAGAGACCCAGTACTTC; j_gene: TRBJ2-5; abundance: few; d_gene: .; v_gene: TRBV27
CDR3aa: CASGREGSGTDTQYF; CDR3nt: TGTGCCAGCGGGAGAGAAGGCTCGGGGACAGATACGCAGTATTTT; j_gene: TRBJ2-3; abundance: few; d_gene: .; v_gene: TRBV6-5
CDR3aa: CAISADRGSTEAFF; CDR3nt: TGTGCCATCAGTGCGGACAGGGGATCGACTGAAGCTTTCTTT; j_gene: TRBJ1-1; abundance: .; d_gene: TRBD1; v_gene: TRBV10-3
CDR3aa: CASSESRDQPQHF; CDR3nt: TGCGCCAGCAGTGAGTCCCGGGATCAGCCCCAGCATTTT; j_gene: TRBJ1-5; abundance: .; d_gene: .; v_gene: TRBV10-1
CDR3aa: CASRRIGRENQPQHF; CDR3nt: TGTGCCAGCAGGCGGATAGGACGGGAGAATCAGCCCCAGCATTTT; j_gene: TRBJ1-5; abundance: .; d_gene: .; v_gene: TRBV6-5
CDR3aa: CASSYGLAGRQETQYF; CDR3nt: TGTGCCAGCAGCTACGGACTAGCGGGTAGACAAGAGACCCAGTACTTC; j_gene: TRBJ2-5; abundance: few; d_gene: TRBD2; v_gene: TRBV11-3
CDR3aa: CASSPRQYNQPQHF; CDR3nt: TGTGCCAGCAGCCCCCGACAATACAATCAGCCCCAGCATTTT; j_gene: TRBJ1-5; abundance: .; d_gene: .; v_gene: TRBV7-8
CDR3aa: CASSRQIGERDTGELFF; CDR3nt: TGCGCCAGCAGCCGGCAGATCGGGGAACGGGACACCGGGGAGCTGTTTTTT; j_gene: TRBJ2-2; abundance: once; d_gene: .; v_gene: TRBV4-1
CDR3aa: CASSFQLAGGYNEQFF; CDR3nt: TGTGCCAGCAGCTTTCAACTAGCGGGGGGATACAATGAGCAGTTCTTC; j_gene: TRBJ2-1; abundance: .; d_gene: TRBD2; v_gene: TRBV5-6
CDR3aa: CAIGGGQETQYF; CDR3nt: TGTGCCATCGGCGGGGGCCAAGAGACCCAGTACTTC; j_gene: TRBJ2-5; abundance: .; d_gene: TRBD2; v_gene: TRBV10-3
CDR3aa: CASSQQETQYF; CDR3nt: TGTGCCAGCAGTCAACAAGAGACCCAGTACTTC; j_gene: TRBJ2-5; abundance: .; d_gene: .; v_gene: TRBV6-1
CDR3aa: CASKVYSLSNTEAFF; CDR3nt: TGTGCCAGCAAAGTCTACAGTCTATCGAACACTGAAGCTTTCTTT; j_gene: TRBJ1-1; abundance: .; d_gene: .; v_gene: TRBV6-4
CDR3aa: CAWSEARTIYF; CDR3nt: TGTGCCTGGAGTGAGGCTAGAACCATATATTTT; j_gene: TRBJ1-3; abundance: .; d_gene: .; v_gene: TRBV30
CDR3aa: CSVFLLSGGQLTYTEAFF; CDR3nt: TGCAGCGTGTTCCTCCTCTCGGGCGGACAATTAACCTACACTGAAGCTTTCTTT; j_gene: TRBJ1-1; abundance: .; d_gene: .; v_gene: TRBV29-1
CDR3aa: CASSDSTTGAGDTEAFF; CDR3nt: TGTGCCAGCAGTGACTCGACCACGGGGGCCGGGGACACTGAAGCTTTCTTT; j_gene: TRBJ1-1; abundance: .; d_gene: .; v_gene: TRBV6-4
CDR3aa: CASSGQGGQETQYF; CDR3nt: TGTGCCAGCAGCGGACAGGGCGGGCAAGAGACCCAGTACTTC; j_gene: TRBJ2-5; abundance: once; d_gene: TRBD1; v_gene: TRBV5-4
CDR3aa: CASSLLDNEQFF; CDR3nt: TGTGCCAGCAGCCTCTTAGACAATGAGCAGTTCTTC; j_gene: TRBJ2-1; abundance: .; d_gene: .; v_gene: TRBV5-4
CDR3aa: CASSLSWRSEKLFF; CDR3nt: TGTGCCAGCAGCTTAAGCTGGAGGAGTGAAAAACTGTTTTTT; j_gene: TRBJ1-4; abundance: few; d_gene: .; v_gene: TRBV7-6
CDR3aa: CASSSGGYSTDTQYF; CDR3nt: TGTGCCAGCAGTTCTGGAGGGTATAGCACAGATACGCAGTATTTT; j_gene: TRBJ2-3; abundance: once; d_gene: .; v_gene: TRBV6-5
CDR3aa: CASSYRGGGSINEQYF; CDR3nt: TGTGCCAGCAGTTACAGGGGAGGCGGGAGCATCAACGAGCAGTACTTC; j_gene: TRBJ2-7; abundance: few; d_gene: TRBD2; v_gene: TRBV6-6
CDR3aa: CSVFGIPYNEQFF; CDR3nt: TGCAGCGTTTTCGGAATCCCTTACAATGAGCAGTTCTTC; j_gene: TRBJ2-1; abundance: once; d_gene: .; v_gene: TRBV29-1
CDR3aa: CASSVTGQPYGYTF; CDR3nt: TGTGCCAGCAGCGTCACGGGGCAACCCTATGGCTACACCTTC; j_gene: TRBJ1-2; abundance: .; d_gene: .; v_gene: TRBV25-1
CDR3aa: CASSSGTGSYEQYF; CDR3nt: TGTGCCAGCTCCTCAGGGACAGGATCCTACGAGCAGTACTTC; j_gene: TRBJ2-7; abundance: .; d_gene: TRBD1; v_gene: TRBV18
CDR3aa: CASSAGVLGELNYEQYF; CDR3nt: TGTGCCAGCAGCGCCGGGGTTCTGGGGGAGCTGAACTACGAGCAGTACTTC; j_gene: TRBJ2-7; abundance: .; d_gene: .; v_gene: TRBV5-6
CDR3aa: CASSPRVPSNQPQHF; CDR3nt: TGCGCCAGCAGCCCCCGGGTACCCAGCAATCAGCCCCAGCATTTT; j_gene: TRBJ1-5; abundance: .; d_gene: .; v_gene: TRBV4-1
CDR3aa: CASSKKEGTGWPSGANVLTF; CDR3nt: TGTGCCAGCAGCAAAAAGGAGGGAACGGGCTGGCCCTCTGGGGCCAACGTCCTGACTTTC; j_gene: TRBJ2-6; abundance: .; d_gene: .; v_gene: TRBV21-1
CDR3aa: CASSFISANTEAFF; CDR3nt: TGTGCCAGCAGCTTTATATCAGCGAACACTGAAGCTTTCTTT; j_gene: TRBJ1-1; abundance: .; d_gene: .; v_gene: TRBV5-6
CDR3aa: CASSPGGSPYKFF; CDR3nt: TGCGCCAGCAGCCCGGGGGGGTCCCCCTACAAGTTCTTC; j_gene: TRBJ2-1; abundance: .; d_gene: TRBD2; v_gene: TRBV5-1
CDR3aa: CASSELGFGYTF; CDR3nt: TGTGCCAGCAGTGAACTAGGGTTCGGCTACACCTTC; j_gene: TRBJ1-2; abundance: .; d_gene: .; v_gene: TRBV6-1
CDR3aa: CASSPEERGTEAFF; CDR3nt: TGTGCCAGCAGCCCCGAGGAGAGGGGTACTGAAGCTTTCTTT; j_gene: TRBJ1-1; abundance: .; d_gene: .; v_gene: TRBV4-2